This is a list of T cell receptor beta chains from one sample in a study of graft-versus-host responses after intestinal transplantation. These receptors have no identified antigens. The data were produced by immunoSEQ multiplex PCR, yet TCRdb's version contains in-frame clones alone and is incomplete. The sample has 90,000 to 150,000 clones; 95% are singletons. The sample was unstimulated CD8+ T cells sorted from spleen or lymph node cells, taken before intestinal transplant. These receptors were obtained from a human donor who received an intestinal transplant. The CDR3 runs from the conserved cysteine through the conserved F or W. The order of the fields is V gene, clone size, J gene, CDR3 protein. Part of the rows lack a size; the others show once, few, many or a class for expanded clones.

V: TRBV19; size: once; J: TRBJ1-5; CDR3: CASSAGITGDSNQPQHF
V: TRBV4-3; size: .; J: TRBJ2-7; CDR3: CASSQAYRGPYEQYF
V: TRBV14; size: .; J: .; CDR3: CASSLGQGPNEQYF
V: TRBV15; size: .; J: TRBJ2-7; CDR3: CATSRQTGFSYEQYF
V: TRBV5-8; size: .; J: .; CDR3: CASSLETRGYSYEQYF
V: TRBV2; size: .; J: TRBJ2-1; CDR3: CASSDSGAPFYNEQFF
V: TRBV4-1; size: .; J: TRBJ2-1; CDR3: CASSRGNWDNEQFF
V: TRBV14; size: .; J: TRBJ2-2; CDR3: CASSPGQGFGELFF
V: TRBV7-9; size: .; J: TRBJ2-1; CDR3: CASSLAGQLSEQFF
V: TRBV5-4; size: .; J: TRBJ2-1; CDR3: CASSARWGSSLYNEQFF
V: TRBV7-9; size: .; J: TRBJ2-1; CDR3: CASSGDRPQTYNEQFF
V: TRBV18; size: .; J: TRBJ2-1; CDR3: CASSPASGSLGEQFF
V: TRBV28; size: .; J: TRBJ2-5; CDR3: CASSKGTSGRRDQETQYF
V: TRBV2; size: .; J: TRBJ1-4; CDR3: CASSEDRLQTNEKLFF
V: TRBV13; size: once; J: TRBJ1-2; CDR3: CASSPGQARDGYTF
V: TRBV28; size: .; J: TRBJ2-5; CDR3: CASCPPAQETQYF
V: TRBV28; size: .; J: TRBJ1-5; CDR3: CASSLWGFGQPQHF
V: TRBV11-1; size: .; J: TRBJ2-7; CDR3: CASSIGTGPGYEQYF
V: TRBV11-2; size: .; J: TRBJ2-7; CDR3: CASSGGYSYEQYF